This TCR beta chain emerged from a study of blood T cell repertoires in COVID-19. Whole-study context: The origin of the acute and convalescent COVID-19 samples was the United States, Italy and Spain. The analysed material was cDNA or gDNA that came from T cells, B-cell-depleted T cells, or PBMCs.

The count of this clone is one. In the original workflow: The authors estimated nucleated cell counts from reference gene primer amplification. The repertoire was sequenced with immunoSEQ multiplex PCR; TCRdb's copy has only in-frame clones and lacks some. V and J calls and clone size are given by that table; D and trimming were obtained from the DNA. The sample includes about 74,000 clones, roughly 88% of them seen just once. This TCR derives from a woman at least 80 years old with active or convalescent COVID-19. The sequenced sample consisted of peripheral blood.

This chain's CDR3 is CASSVVLAGGLSYNEQFF. CDR3 in DNA: TGTGCCAGCAGCGTAGTGCTAGCGGGGGGGCTCTCCTACAATGAGCAGTTCTTC. The rearrangement links TRBV9 to TRBJ2-1; 12 positions match TRBD2. CDR3 length: 18 amino acids. Germline CDR1 is SGDLS and CDR2 is YYNGEE. The ends lost 0 bases at V and 0 bases at J; junction bases unmatched: 4.